A single T cell receptor beta chain is shown here with its context. Its antigen is as yet unknown. Clones were sequenced by immunoSEQ multiplex PCR, and TCRdb holds only the in-frame ones, with some missing. The repertoire consists of more than 150,000 clones, with roughly 92% occurring once and the leading ten covering roughly 10%. These data come from a study of T cell responses to AZD1222 COVID-19 vaccine. In the study overall: Pooled together were second doses at about 4 or about 12 weeks. General observations from the study: Donors skewed white British and female; clonal diversity was possibly underestimated.

This CDR3 contains 16 residues. CDR1 LNHDA and CDR2 SQIVND come from the germline V gene (reference sequence). V was clipped by 7 bases and J by 2 bases, with 18 bases between them. The V call is TRBV19, the J call TRBJ1-5, with a possible D match to TRBD1 (6 bases). The TCR was taken from an adult in good health. Here the sequenced sample was peripheral blood, taken on day 0 of AZD1222 vaccination. As DNA, the CDR3 is TGTGCCAGTACCCTAGGACAGCCAGGGGGCAATCAGCCCCAGCATTTT. Translation gives CASTLGQPGGNQPQHF.